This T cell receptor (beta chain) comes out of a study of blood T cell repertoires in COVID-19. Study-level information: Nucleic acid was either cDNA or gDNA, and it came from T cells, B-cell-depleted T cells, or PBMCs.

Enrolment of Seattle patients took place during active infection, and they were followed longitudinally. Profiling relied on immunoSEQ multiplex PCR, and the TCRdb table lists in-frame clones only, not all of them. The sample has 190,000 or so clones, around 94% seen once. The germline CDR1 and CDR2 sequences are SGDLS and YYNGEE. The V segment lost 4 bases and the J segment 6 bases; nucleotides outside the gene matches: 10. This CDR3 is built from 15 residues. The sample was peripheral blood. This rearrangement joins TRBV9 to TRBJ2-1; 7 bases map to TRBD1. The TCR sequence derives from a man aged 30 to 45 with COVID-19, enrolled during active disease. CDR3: CASSPNRGDINEQFF. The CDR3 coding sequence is TGTGCCAGCAGCCCTAACAGGGGAGACATCAATGAGCAGTTCTTC.